What follows are 14 T cell receptor beta chains derived from one specimen sequenced in a study of blood T cell repertoires in COVID-19. Using immunoSEQ multiplex PCR, the repertoire was profiled, and TCRdb retains in-frame clones only, with some absent. The table records 200,000 to 250,000 clones, around 90% of them present only once. Sequencing input: PBMCs or T cells enriched from blood (not recorded which). The receptors were sampled from a man aged 25 to 40 who had been exposed to COVID-19.

This chain joins TRBV19 and TRBJ1-1; tentative D call: TRBD1 (5 bases). The CDR3 has 14 amino acids. Germline V gene data show CDR1 as LNHDA and CDR2 as SQIVND (reference sequence). V was pared by 4 bases and J by 4 bases, with 13 bases between. CDR3: CASSTPGLSTEAFF. Here the CDR3 DNA reads TGTGCCAGTAGTACCCCAGGGTTGAGCACTGAAGCTTTCTTT.

The chain employs TRBV6-2 or TRBV6-3 and TRBJ2-2, with TRBD1 as a possible D gene (6 bases). This CDR3 is 14 amino acids long. With 5 bases removed from V and 3 bases from J, the gap between germline ends came to 10 bases. CDR1 MNHEY and CDR2 SVGEGT come from the germline V gene. This chain's CDR3 is CASSQGMYTGELFF. As DNA, the CDR3 is TGTGCCAGCAGTCAGGGGATGTACACCGGGGAGCTGTTTTTT.

CDR3 sequence: CASSLRLIRRVLDEQYF. CDR3 DNA: TGCGCCAGCAGTCTACGTCTGATTAGGAGGGTCCTGGACGAGCAGTACTTC. The chain links TRBV23-1 to TRBJ2-7, with D tentatively TRBD2 (6 bases). TRBV23-1 is recorded as an ORF, its role being uncertain. The V end lost 4 bases, the J end lost 5 bases, and 24 bases lay between the germline ends. The CDR3 spans 17 residues.

The chain recombines TRBV3-1 (or the pseudogene TRBV3-2) with TRBJ2-2; D unclear. The germline V gene has CDR1 LGHDT and CDR2 YNNKEL (reference sequence). The ends were cut back, 6 bases at V and 3 bases at J, with 11 bases in the middle. The CDR3 loop spans 14 amino acids. CDR3 region: CASRLTLYTGELFF. CDR3 DNA: TGTGCCAGCAGACTGACTCTCTACACCGGGGAGCTGTTTTTT.

This clone was detected a few times. This chain uses TRBV7-9 with TRBJ1-5; TRBD1 agrees at 7 bases. This CDR3 has 14 residues. J was trimmed by 4 bases and V by 3 bases; bases with no gene match: 3. Germline V gene sequence: CDR1 SEHNR, CDR2 FQNEAQ (reference sequence). CDR3 region: CASSLGQPNQPQHF. CDR3 bases: TGTGCCAGCAGCTTGGGACAGCCGAATCAGCCCCAGCATTTT. The full variable domain, with the rest looked up from reference TRBV7-9 and TRBJ1-5, is DTGVSQNPRHKITKRGQNVTFRCDPISEHNRLYWYRQTLGQGPEFLTYFQNEAQLEKSRLLSDRFSAERPKGSFSTLEIQRTEQGDSAMYLCASSLGQPNQPQHFGDGTRLSIL.

The V and J genes are TRBV4-2 and TRBJ1-2; weak D call: TRBD1 (6 bases). The germline V gene has CDR1 LGHNA and CDR2 YNFKEQ. V shed 0 bases and J shed 4 bases, with 9 bases lying between them. The CDR3 contains 14 residues. The chain's CDR3 is CASSQEQGRYGYTF. The CDR3 nucleotides read TGTGCCAGCAGCCAAGAGCAGGGGCGCTATGGCTACACCTTC.

The CDR3 DNA reads as TGTGCCAGCAGTTACGCCAGCGGAGTCACAGATACGCAGTATTTT. Its protein product is CASSYASGVTDTQYF. The chain combines TRBV27 with TRBJ2-3; tentatively, D is TRBD2 (5 bases). The CDR3 extends over 15 amino acids. Germline assignment: CDR1 MNHEY and CDR2 SMNVEV (reference sequence). V shed 4 bases and J shed 2 bases, with 13 bases lying between them.

This chain uses TRBV5-6 with TRBJ2-1; possible D gene TRBD1, 5 bases. The CDR3 runs to 15 residues. Germline V lookup: CDR1 SGHDT, CDR2 YYEEEE. Trimming shortened V by 1 base and J by 6 bases, and 14 bases separated the two germline ends. CDR3 bases: TGTGCCAGCAGCTTGTTAGGGGTCAGGATCAATGAGCAGTTCTTC. Protein sequence: CASSLLGVRINEQFF.

V usage is TRBV2 and J usage is TRBJ1-2; the match to TRBD1 covers 7 bases. V was pared by 7 bases and J by 4 bases, with 6 bases of the junction left unmatched. Germline V gene sequence: CDR1 SNHLY, CDR2 FYNNEI. This CDR3 region has 13 residues. Here the CDR3 reads CASNPQGSYGYTF. Here the CDR3 DNA reads TGTGCCAGCAACCCACAGGGGAGCTATGGCTACACCTTC.

V is TRBV3-1 (or the pseudogene TRBV3-2) and J is TRBJ2-1, with a tentative D call TRBD2 (5 bases). V gave up 1 base and J gave up 0 bases, with 7 bases separating them. Germline V gene lookup returns CDR1 LGHDT and CDR2 YNNKEL (reference sequence). The CDR3 runs to 15 residues. CDR3 region: CASSQGGSSYNEQFF. The CDR3 DNA is TGTGCCAGCAGCCAAGGTGGGAGCTCCTACAATGAGCAGTTCTTC.

The chain combines TRBV5-5 with TRBJ1-1; 7 bases are a match to TRBD1. The CDR3 consists of 14 residues. The germline V gene encodes CDR1 SGHKS and CDR2 YYEKEE (reference sequence). V dropped 6 bases and J dropped 0; count of bases not matched to a gene: 5. CDR3 loop: CASTQQGMNTEAFF. DNA of the CDR3: TGTGCCAGCACCCAACAGGGGATGAACACTGAAGCTTTCTTT. The whole variable domain, filled in from reference TRBV5-5 and TRBJ1-1, reads DAGVTQSPTHLIKTRGQQVTLRCSPISGHKSVSWYQQVLGQGPQFIFQYYEKEERGRGNFPDRFSARQFPNYSSELNVNALLLGDSALYLCASTQQGMNTEAFFGQGTRLTVV.

This chain connects TRBV18 to TRBJ1-4; D is unresolved. Germline V lookup: CDR1 KGHSH, CDR2 LQKENI. Trimming removed 5 bases from V and 4 bases from J, with 8 bases in between. The CDR3 consists of 13 residues. The CDR3 sequence is CASSGRDNEKLFF. In nucleotides, the CDR3 is TGTGCCAGCTCAGGGCGGGATAATGAAAAACTGTTTTTT.

CDR3 amino acids: CASSAFNTEAFF. CDR3 bases: TGTGCCAGCAGCGCATTTAACACTGAAGCTTTCTTT. This chain links TRBV9 with TRBJ1-1; D is ambiguous. The length of the CDR3 is 12 residues. In germline, CDR1 is SGDLS, CDR2 YYNGEE. V lost 3 bases and J lost 2, with 5 bases in between.

The J gene is TRBJ1-5, the V gene TRBV10-3, with D unclear. Germline V CDR1 and CDR2: ENHRY, SYGVKD. Trimming removed 2 bases at V and 1 base at J, with 9 bases between. The CDR3 is 15 amino acids. The CDR3 DNA sequence: TGTGCCATCAGTGAGGCGGAGACGAGCAATCAGCCCCAGCATTTT. Translating it yields CAISEAETSNQPQHF.